The TCR beta chain under discussion was sequenced for a study of OX40 agonist ivuxolimab in advanced cancers. At the level of the study: Two cutaneous melanoma patients and one hepatocellular carcinoma patient, three in all, had partial responses.

Assay used: immunoSEQ multiplex PCR; TCRdb lists only in-frame clones, some missing. The sample carries tens of thousands of clones, around 78% recorded once. Germline CDR1 and CDR2: SGHNT and YYREEE (reference sequence). The CDR3 sequence is 14 residues long. V was pared by 0 bases and J by 4 bases, with 10 bases between. General observations from the study: Antigen specificity of clonally expanded peripheral T cells was not established.

A remark on this clone: The target antigen is unknown.

Material: CD4+ or CD8+ T cells sorted from blood, obtained in a trial of the OX40 agonist ivuxolimab. The chain carries TRBV5-4 and TRBJ2-5; D not resolved. This TCR was sampled from an adult with an advanced solid tumor such as melanoma, head and neck, liver or kidney cancer. CDR3 sequence: CASSLGRTSETQYF. The CDR3 DNA sequence: TGTGCCAGCAGCTTGGGTAGGACGTCAGAGACCCAGTACTTC.